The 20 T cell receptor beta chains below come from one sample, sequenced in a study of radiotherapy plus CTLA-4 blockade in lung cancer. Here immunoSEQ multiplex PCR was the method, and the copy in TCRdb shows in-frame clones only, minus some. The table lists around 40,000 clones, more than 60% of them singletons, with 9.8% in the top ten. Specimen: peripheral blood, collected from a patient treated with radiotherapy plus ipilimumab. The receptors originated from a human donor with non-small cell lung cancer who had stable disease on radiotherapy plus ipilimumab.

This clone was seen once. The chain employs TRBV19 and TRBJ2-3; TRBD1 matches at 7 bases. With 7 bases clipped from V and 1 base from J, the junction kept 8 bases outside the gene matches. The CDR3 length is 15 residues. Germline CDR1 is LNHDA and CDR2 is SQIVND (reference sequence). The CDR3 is CASTSTGYGTDTQYF. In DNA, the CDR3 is TGTGCCAGTACCTCGACAGGGTACGGCACAGATACGCAGTATTTT.

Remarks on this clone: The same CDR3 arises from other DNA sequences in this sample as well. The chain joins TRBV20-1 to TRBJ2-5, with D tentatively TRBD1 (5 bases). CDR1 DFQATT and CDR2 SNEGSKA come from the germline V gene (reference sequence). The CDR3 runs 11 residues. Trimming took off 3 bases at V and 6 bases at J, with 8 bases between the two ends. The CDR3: CSASQGKTQYF. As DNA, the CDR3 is TGCAGTGCTAGTCAGGGAAAGACCCAGTACTTC.

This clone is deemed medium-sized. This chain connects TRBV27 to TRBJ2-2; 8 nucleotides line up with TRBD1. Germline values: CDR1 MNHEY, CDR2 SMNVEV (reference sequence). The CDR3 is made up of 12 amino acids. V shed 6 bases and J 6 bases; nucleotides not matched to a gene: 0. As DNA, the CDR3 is TGTGCCAGCAGCAGGGGGCCCGGGGAGCTGTTTTTT. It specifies CASSRGPGELFF.

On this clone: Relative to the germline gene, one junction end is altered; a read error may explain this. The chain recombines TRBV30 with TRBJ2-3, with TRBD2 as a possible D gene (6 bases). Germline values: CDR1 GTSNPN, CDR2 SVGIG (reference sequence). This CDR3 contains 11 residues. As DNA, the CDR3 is TGTGCCCGGGGGAGCATAGATACGCAGTATTTT. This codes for CARGSIDTQYF.

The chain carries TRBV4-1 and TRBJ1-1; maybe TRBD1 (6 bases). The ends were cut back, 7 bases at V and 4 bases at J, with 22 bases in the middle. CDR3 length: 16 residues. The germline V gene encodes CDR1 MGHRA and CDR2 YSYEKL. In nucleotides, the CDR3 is TGCGCCAGCACCTTCAACCAGGACAGATCGAGCACTGAAGCTTTCTTT. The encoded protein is CASTFNQDRSSTEAFF.

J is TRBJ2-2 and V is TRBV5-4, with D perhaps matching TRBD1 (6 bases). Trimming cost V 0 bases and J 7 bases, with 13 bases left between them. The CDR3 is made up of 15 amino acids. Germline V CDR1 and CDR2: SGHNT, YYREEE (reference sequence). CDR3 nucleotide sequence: TGTGCCAGCAGCTTGGCGGCCAGGGGCATCGGGGAGCTGTTTTTT. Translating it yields CASSLAARGIGELFF.

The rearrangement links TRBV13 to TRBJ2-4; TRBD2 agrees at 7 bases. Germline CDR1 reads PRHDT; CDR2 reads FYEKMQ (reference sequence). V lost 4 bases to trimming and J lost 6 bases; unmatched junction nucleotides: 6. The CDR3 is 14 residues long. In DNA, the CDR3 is TGTGCCAGCAGCTCCTGGGCTAGCGGAAACATTCAGTACTTC. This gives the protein CASSSWASGNIQYF.

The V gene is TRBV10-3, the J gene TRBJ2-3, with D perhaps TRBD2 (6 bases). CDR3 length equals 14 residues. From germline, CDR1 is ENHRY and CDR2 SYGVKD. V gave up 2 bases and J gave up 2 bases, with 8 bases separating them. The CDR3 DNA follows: TGTGCCATCAGTGAGCGGGGGACCACAGATACGCAGTATTTT. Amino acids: CAISERGTTDTQYF.

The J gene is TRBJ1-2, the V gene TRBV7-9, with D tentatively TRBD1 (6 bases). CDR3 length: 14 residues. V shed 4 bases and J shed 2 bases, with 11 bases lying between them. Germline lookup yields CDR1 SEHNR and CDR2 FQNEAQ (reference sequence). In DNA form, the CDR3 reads TGTGCCAGCAGCTACCGAGGGGGAAACTATGGCTACACCTTC. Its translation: CASSYRGGNYGYTF. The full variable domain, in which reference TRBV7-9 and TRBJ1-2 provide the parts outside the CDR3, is DTGVSQNPRHKITKRGQNVTFRCDPISEHNRLYWYRQTLGQGPEFLTYFQNEAQLEKSRLLSDRFSAERPKGSFSTLEIQRTEQGDSAMYLCASSYRGGNYGYTFGSGTRLTVV.

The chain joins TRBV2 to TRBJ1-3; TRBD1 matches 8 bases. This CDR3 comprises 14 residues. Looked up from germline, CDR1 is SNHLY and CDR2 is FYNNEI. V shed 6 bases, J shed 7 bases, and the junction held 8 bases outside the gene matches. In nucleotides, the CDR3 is TGTGCCAGCAGCCAGGACAGGGAACCGAACACCATATATTTT. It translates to CASSQDREPNTIYF.

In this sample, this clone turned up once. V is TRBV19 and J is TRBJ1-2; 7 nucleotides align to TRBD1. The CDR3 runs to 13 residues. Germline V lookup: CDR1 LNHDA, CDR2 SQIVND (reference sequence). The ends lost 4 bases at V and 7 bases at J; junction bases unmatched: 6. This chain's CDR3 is CASSTDRERGYTF. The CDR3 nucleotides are TGTGCCAGTAGTACCGACAGGGAGCGTGGCTACACCTTC.

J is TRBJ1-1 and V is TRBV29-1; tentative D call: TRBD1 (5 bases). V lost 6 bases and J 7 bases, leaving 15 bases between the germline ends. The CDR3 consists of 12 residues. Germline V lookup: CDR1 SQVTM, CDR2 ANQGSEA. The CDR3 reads CSVARDSFEAFF. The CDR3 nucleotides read TGCAGCGTGGCCCGGGACTCCTTTGAAGCTTTCTTT.

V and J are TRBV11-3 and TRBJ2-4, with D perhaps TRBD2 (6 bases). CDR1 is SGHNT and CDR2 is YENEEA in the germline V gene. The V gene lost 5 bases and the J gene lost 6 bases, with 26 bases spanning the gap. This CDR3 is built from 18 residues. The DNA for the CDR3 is TGTGCCAGCAGCCCCAGGGCCCAAGGGACTCCTCGGGGAAACATTCAGTACTTC. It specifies CASSPRAQGTPRGNIQYF.

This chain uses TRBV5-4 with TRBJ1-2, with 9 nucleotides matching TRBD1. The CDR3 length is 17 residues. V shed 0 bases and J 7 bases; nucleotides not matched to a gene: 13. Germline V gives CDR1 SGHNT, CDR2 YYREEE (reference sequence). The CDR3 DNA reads TGTGCCAGCAGCTTGGGCGGGACAGGGAGGGAAGCGGCTGGCTACACCTTC. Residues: CASSLGGTGREAAGYTF.

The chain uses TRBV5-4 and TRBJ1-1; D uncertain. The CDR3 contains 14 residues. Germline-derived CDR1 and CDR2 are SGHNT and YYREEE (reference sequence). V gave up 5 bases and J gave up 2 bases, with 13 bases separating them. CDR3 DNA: TGTGCCAGCAGTTCAACGTGGGCCAACACTGAAGCTTTCTTT. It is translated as CASSSTWANTEAFF.

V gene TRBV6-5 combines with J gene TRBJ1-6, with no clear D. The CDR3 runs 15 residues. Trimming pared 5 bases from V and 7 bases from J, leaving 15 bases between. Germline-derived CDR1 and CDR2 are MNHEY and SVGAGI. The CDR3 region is CASSPRGPGNSPLHF. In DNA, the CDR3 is TGTGCCAGCAGTCCTCGTGGCCCGGGGAATTCACCCCTCCACTTT.

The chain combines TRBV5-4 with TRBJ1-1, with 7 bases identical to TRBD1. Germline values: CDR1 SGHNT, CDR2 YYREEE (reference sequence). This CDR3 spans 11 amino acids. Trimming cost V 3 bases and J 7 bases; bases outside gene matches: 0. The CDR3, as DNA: TGTGCCAGCAGCTACAGGGGTGAAGCTTTCTTT. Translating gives CASSYRGEAFF.

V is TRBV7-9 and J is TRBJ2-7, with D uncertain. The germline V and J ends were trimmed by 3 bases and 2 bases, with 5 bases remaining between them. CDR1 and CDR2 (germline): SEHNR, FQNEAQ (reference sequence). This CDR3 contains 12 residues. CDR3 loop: CASSLYTYEQYF. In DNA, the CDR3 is TGTGCCAGCAGCTTGTACACCTACGAGCAGTACTTC.

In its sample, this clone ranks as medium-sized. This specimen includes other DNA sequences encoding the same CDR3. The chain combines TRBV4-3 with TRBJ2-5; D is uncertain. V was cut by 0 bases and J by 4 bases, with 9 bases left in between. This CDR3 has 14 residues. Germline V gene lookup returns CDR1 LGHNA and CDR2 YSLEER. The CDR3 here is CASSQDRSGETQYF. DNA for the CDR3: TGCGCCAGCAGCCAAGATCGATCAGGAGAGACCCAGTACTTC.

CDR3 in DNA: TGTGCCACCAGCAGAGAAGGGGGCCGACAGGGGGAGACCCAGTACTTC. As protein: CATSREGGRQGETQYF. The chain joins TRBV15 to TRBJ2-5, with TRBD1 matching 8 bases. Germline loops: CDR1 LNHNV, CDR2 YYDKDF (reference sequence). J was trimmed by 5 bases and V by 0 bases; bases with no gene match: 8. The CDR3 consists of 16 residues.